A selection of T cell receptor beta chains follows, all from one sample in a study of human T cells and chemical hapten exposure. TCRdb fed the RACE reads into MiXCR, producing one record per CDR3 protein. The data hold 150,000 to 200,000 distinct CDR3 sequences, with 28% observed a single time. The sequencing here drew on whole blood, taken in connection with sensitization to the hapten diphenylcyclopropenone (DPC). The receptors originated from a woman aged 18-29 years with alopecia areata. Some clones in this sample may be carry-over from other donors' samples. Each CDR3 is given with its conserved first and last residue. D genes are given only for firm matches. Size is omitted from some rows. Given values are once, few, many or a class for expanded clones.

size	D	V	J	CDR3	DNA
few	-	TRBV28	TRBJ2-7	CASSSGAREQYF	TGTGCCAGCAGTTCAGGGGCGAGGGAGCAGTACTTC
-	-	TRBV14	TRBJ1-2	CASSQGVGRINYGYTF	TGTGCCAGCAGCCAAGGGGTGGGACGGATCAACTATGGCTACACCTTC
-	-	TRBV7-2	TRBJ2-7	CASRRGSVYEQYF	TGTGCCAGCCGACGAGGATCGGTCTACGAGCAGTACTTC
-	TRBD2	TRBV6-2/TRBV6-3	TRBJ2-1	CASSRPTSGPYNEQFF	TGTGCCAGCAGTCGACCCACTAGCGGGCCCTACAATGAGCAGTTCTTC
few	-	TRBV6-1	TRBJ2-1	CASSEGIARYTEQFF	TGTGCCAGCAGTGAAGGAATAGCGCGTTATACTGAGCAGTTCTTC
-	-	TRBV5-1	TRBJ2-5	CASSLEAGGETQYF	TGCGCCAGCAGCTTGGAAGCTGGGGGGGAGACCCAGTACTTC
-	-	TRBV18	TRBJ1-1	CASSPDGPEAFF	TGTGCCAGCTCACCGGACGGCCCTGAAGCTTTCTTT
-	-	TRBV9	TRBJ1-2	CASSYSGSNYYGYTF	TGTGCCAGCAGCTACAGCGGGAGTAATTACTATGGCTACACCTTC
few	-	TRBV7-2	TRBJ1-6	CASSLDPGGSPLHF	TGTGCCAGCAGCTTAGATCCTGGTGGATCACCCCTCCACTTT
few	TRBD1	TRBV7-6	TRBJ1-2	CASSPNQGVNGYTF	TGTGCCAGCAGCCCTAATCAGGGGGTAAATGGCTACACCTTC
few	-	TRBV20-1	TRBJ2-7	CSARSTFEQYF	TGCAGTGCTAGATCCACCTTTGAGCAGTACTTC
-	-	TRBV9	TRBJ1-2	CASSAAALRTLNYGYTF	TGTGCCAGCAGCGCAGCCGCGCTGAGGACCTTAAACTATGGCTACACCTTC
few	TRBD1	TRBV27	TRBJ1-2	CASSLDRANYGYTF	TGTGCCAGCAGTTTAGACAGGGCCAACTATGGCTACACCTTC
-	-	TRBV20-1	TRBJ2-1	CSARAHSSYNEQFF	TGCAGTGCTAGAGCCCACAGCTCCTACAATGAGCAGTTCTTC
-	-	TRBV20-1	TRBJ1-3	CSASYLSGNTIYF	TGCAGTGCAAGTTACCTCTCTGGAAACACCATATATTTT
few	TRBD1	TRBV29-1	TRBJ2-7	CSVTTPGQGDYEQYF	TGCAGCGTTACAACCCCGGGACAGGGGGACTACGAGCAGTACTTC
-	-	TRBV25-1	TRBJ2-3	CASSGYTDTQYF	TGTGCCAGCAGTGGGTACACAGATACGCAGTATTTT
-	TRBD2	TRBV29-1	TRBJ2-1	CSVGLAGLNEQFF	TGCAGCGTCGGACTAGCGGGACTTAATGAGCAGTTCTTC
once	-	TRBV25-1	TRBJ2-7	CASSVGSYEQYF	TGTGCCAGCAGTGTGGGAAGCTACGAGCAGTACTTC
few	-	TRBV9	TRBJ1-1	CASSVVTGNTEAFF	TGTGCCAGCAGCGTAGTGACGGGAAACACTGAAGCTTTCTTT
-	-	TRBV7-2	TRBJ2-2	CASSGRGGQTGELFF	TGTGCCAGCAGCGGGAGAGGAGGACAGACCGGGGAGCTGTTTTTT
once	-	TRBV28	TRBJ2-7	CASSYAGTPSYEQYF	TGTGCCAGCAGTTACGCCGGGACACCTTCCTACGAGCAGTACTTC
few	-	TRBV7-2	TRBJ2-3	CASSFTTSTDTQYF	TGTGCCAGCAGCTTTACGACTAGCACAGATACGCAGTATTTT
few	-	TRBV4-3	TRBJ1-2	CASSQESTAYGYTF	TGCGCCAGCAGCCAAGAGAGCACAGCCTATGGCTACACCTTC
-	-	TRBV6-2/TRBV6-3	TRBJ2-7	CASSPGARSSYEQYF	TGTGCCAGCAGTCCGGGGGCCAGGAGCTCCTACGAGCAGTACTTC